Shown below are 12 T cell receptor beta chains from a single sample sequenced in a study of T cells in Graves' hyperthyroidism and ophthalmopathy. Researchers took RNA transcripts and amplified the TCR beta CDR3 regions from them. In the first-round RT-PCR of the TCR CDR3, the HTBI primer set was used. Using its own MiXCR run on the multiplex PCR reads, TCRdb lists one record per CDR3 protein. In the table there are approximately 150,000 distinct CDR3 sequences, about a tenth of which are singletons. Sequencing input: blood. These receptors were collected from a woman aged 18-30 years with Graves' hyperthyroidism that later progressed to Graves' ophthalmopathy.

Concerning this clonotype itself: A single base separates this from a much larger clone, so it may be a read error. The chain carries TRBV11-2 and TRBJ1-2, with TRBD1 matching 8 bases. V shed 5 bases and J 8 bases; nucleotides not matched to a gene: 13. Germline V gene data show CDR1 as SGHAT and CDR2 as FQNNGV. This CDR3 region has 15 residues. In DNA form, the CDR3 reads TGTGCCAGCAGCCCAGCTAAGGACAGGGAGGACGGCTACACCTTC. It codes for CASSPAKDREDGYTF.

This clonotype was recorded a few times. The V gene is TRBV6-7, the J gene TRBJ2-7; TRBD1 is a possible D gene (7 bases). TRBV6-7 is an ORF, with its function uncertain. With 4 bases removed from V and 3 bases from J, the gap between germline ends came to 13 bases. This CDR3 contains 14 residues. This CDR3 is CASSSAGTDYEQYF. CDR3 coding DNA: TGTGCCAGCAGTTCGGCGGGGACAGACTACGAGCAGTACTTC.

This clonotype was detected many times. The chain has TRBV20-1 and TRBJ1-1; a weak D match, TRBD1 (5 bases). With 0 bases removed from V and 1 base from J, the gap between germline ends came to 9 bases. Germline CDR1 reads DFQATT; CDR2 reads SNEGSKA (reference sequence). There are 14 residues in the CDR3. CDR3 loop: CSARDGQGNTEAFF. The CDR3 DNA reads as TGCAGTGCTAGAGATGGGCAGGGGAACACTGAAGCTTTCTTT.

This clonotype came up a few times. This rearrangement joins TRBV13 to TRBJ2-7, with TRBD2 matching over 7 bases. This CDR3 has 15 amino acids. The germline V gene encodes CDR1 PRHDT and CDR2 FYEKMQ (reference sequence). Trimming took 2 bases from V and 4 from J; bases not matched to a gene: 8. CDR3 bases: TGTGCCAGCAGCTTATCTCTAGCGGAACATTACGAGCAGTACTTC. Translating it yields CASSLSLAEHYEQYF.

This clonotype was picked up many times. As DNA, the CDR3 is TGTGCCAGCACGAACCTTGACATGAACACTGAAGCTTTCTTT. Protein product: CASTNLDMNTEAFF. The gene calls are TRBV2 and TRBJ1-1; D not certain. There are 14 residues in the CDR3. V was trimmed by 7 bases and J by 0 bases, leaving 12 bases between them. In germline, CDR1 is SNHLY, CDR2 FYNNEI.

This clonotype was found many times. This rearrangement joins TRBV13 to TRBJ1-2; TRBD1 matches 8 bases. V lost 5 bases, J lost 7 bases, and 9 bases stayed unmatched. Germline V gives CDR1 PRHDT, CDR2 FYEKMQ (reference sequence). The CDR3 spans 14 residues. This chain's CDR3 is CASSRGQGSGGYTF. The DNA for the CDR3 is TGTGCCAGCAGCCGTGGACAGGGATCAGGTGGCTACACCTTC.

This clonotype was found many times. The rearrangement uses TRBV7-9 and TRBJ2-1; the D gene is possibly TRBD1 (5 bases). The CDR3 runs to 16 residues. CDR1 is SEHNR and CDR2 is FQNEAQ in the germline V gene (reference sequence). V lost 4 bases to trimming and J lost 7 bases, with 20 bases between them. The chain's CDR3 is CASSYRGRAGLNEQFF. CDR3 nucleotide sequence: TGTGCCAGCAGCTATCGTGGTAGAGCAGGGTTGAATGAGCAGTTCTTC.

This clonotype has a count of ten or more. The chain is built from TRBV29-1 and TRBJ1-3; unclear D gene. The CDR3 is made up of 13 amino acids. Trimming pared 1 base from V and 4 bases from J, leaving 8 bases between. CDR1 is SQVTM, CDR2 ANQGSEA, per germline. The CDR3 sequence: CSVEGRAGNTIYF. The CDR3 region has the DNA TGCAGCGTTGAAGGGCGGGCCGGAAACACCATATATTTT.

This clonotype was seen many times. V usage is TRBV6-1 and J usage is TRBJ1-2, with 9 bases lining up with TRBD1. The CDR3 is 16 amino acids. Per the germline V gene, CDR1 is MNHNS and CDR2 is SASEGT. V shed 3 bases, J shed 7 bases, and the junction held 12 bases outside the gene matches. For the CDR3, the DNA is TGTGCCAGCAGTGATCCCGGGACAGGGAAAATAGGTGGCTACACCTTC. It codes for CASSDPGTGKIGGYTF.

This clonotype has ten or more counts. The chain combines TRBV15 with TRBJ1-1; D unclear. Germline V gene sequence: CDR1 LNHNV, CDR2 YYDKDF (reference sequence). Trimming removed 0 bases from V and 7 bases from J, with 12 bases in between. CDR3 size: 14 residues. CDR3 DNA: TGTGCCACCAGCAGAGATGGGGAACTAGGTGAAGCTTTCTTT. Amino acid sequence: CATSRDGELGEAFF.

This chain connects TRBV20-1 to TRBJ1-2; TRBD1 might be the D (6 bases). This CDR3 spans 15 amino acids. V lost 0 bases and J lost 5, with 16 bases in between. Germline CDR1 and CDR2: DFQATT and SNEGSKA (reference sequence). This CDR3 is CSARDGRTAGYGYTF. CDR3 in DNA: TGCAGTGCTAGAGACGGCCGGACAGCAGGGTATGGCTACACCTTC.

This clonotype has a handful of counts. This chain links TRBV6-9 with TRBJ1-4, with 8 bases aligning to TRBD1. There are 15 residues in the CDR3. After removal of 6 bases from V and 8 bases from J, the junction contained 11 bases not matched to a gene. Germline V lookup: CDR1 MNHGY, CDR2 SVAAGI. DNA of the CDR3: TGTGCCAGCAGCTTTATCCAGGGGGCTGGCGAAAAACTGTTTTTT. It is translated as CASSFIQGAGEKLFF.